Listed below are T cell receptor beta chains from one sample, sequenced in a study of identical twins. From the 5' RACE reads, TCRdb called clonotypes with MiXCR, one entry per CDR3 protein. Of about 530,000 distinct CDR3 sequences detected, under 25% appear once; the ten largest clones hold more than 0.4%. These data also featured in a second study, about yellow fever vaccine responses in identical twins.

Sequences were obtained from CD4+ T cells sorted from blood. The receptors here all came from a woman in her late teens or twenties in good health. CDR3s leave out the opening cysteine and the closing phenylalanine or tryptophan.

v_call | cdr3_aa
TRBV29-1 | SVEVQAGYGYT
TRBV20-1 | SAKAVWGLGGELF
TRBV27 | ASSPGLAGYTNTGELF
TRBV3-1 | ASSQLSGDTEAF
TRBV2 | ASSDGAAGNTEAF
TRBV7-9 | ASSLGRQGHTEAF
TRBV14 | ASSQTGVSTDTQY
TRBV20-1 | SATGTSGEETQY
TRBV14 | ASSQIPRTYEQY
TRBV18 | ASSPHTGGETQY
TRBV20-1 | SARDPRQNANTGELV
TRBV2 | ASSSEEAGELF
TRBV20-1 | SASSGVSYNEQF
TRBV18 | ASSPPSALVAKNIQY
TRBV6-1 | AISAEGTGTGELF
TRBV5-1 | ASSRDDRGEQF
TRBV7-2 | ASSFFRGSEQF
TRBV12-3/TRBV12-4 | ASSPRAPLPQY
TRBV20-1 | SARLAGNEQF
TRBV6-1 | ASSTLAGASLDTQY
TRBV12-3/TRBV12-4 | ASSLDLAGENEQF
TRBV6-1 | ATTGPGANVLT
TRBV9 | ASSPRQLADTQY
TRBV3-1 | ASSRAKTAIQETQY
TRBV7-9 | ASSLGVEIYTGELF
TRBV24-1 | ATSDLASGRYEQY
TRBV7-9 | ASSLDFPHEQY
TRBV2 | ASSGRTSANTGELF
TRBV24-1 | ATSAADLIYNEQF
TRBV5-1 | ASSLPTGHFKNIQY
TRBV13 | ASSLGTSYIYNEQF
TRBV27 | ASTRGGKSYNEQF
TRBV7-8 | ASSLGLGTAQETQY
TRBV11-2 | ASSLVAVTSGYT
TRBV19 | ASSRRDGPDQPQH
TRBV11-2 | ASSFRASTWELF
TRBV9 | ASSFRTDMGDEQF
TRBV27 | ASSLGQVAYNEQF
TRBV15 | ATSRGEGSGIGETQY
TRBV5-1 | ASSSSVSGANVLT
TRBV19 | ASSIEWQNNEQF
TRBV20-1 | SARDDYKQTYNEQF
TRBV5-1 | ASSTGTDNQETQY
TRBV28 | ASSLIDRGRETQY
TRBV11-3 | ASSSPYEQF
TRBV2 | ASSVGGSHYNEQF